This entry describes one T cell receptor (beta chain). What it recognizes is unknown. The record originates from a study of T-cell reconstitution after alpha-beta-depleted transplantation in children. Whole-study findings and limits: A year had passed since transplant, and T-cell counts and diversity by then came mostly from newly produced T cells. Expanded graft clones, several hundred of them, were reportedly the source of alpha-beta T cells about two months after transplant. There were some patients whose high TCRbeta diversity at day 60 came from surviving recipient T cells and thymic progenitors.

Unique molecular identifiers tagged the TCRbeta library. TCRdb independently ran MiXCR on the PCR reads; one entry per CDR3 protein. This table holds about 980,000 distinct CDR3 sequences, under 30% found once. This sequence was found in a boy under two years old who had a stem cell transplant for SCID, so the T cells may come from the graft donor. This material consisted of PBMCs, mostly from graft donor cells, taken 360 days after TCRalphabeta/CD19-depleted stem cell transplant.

CDR3 loop: CASSSPPPGAEAFF. The CDR3 nucleotides are TGTGCCAGCAGTTCCCCACCCCCGGGCGCTGAAGCTTTCTTT. The chain is built from TRBV12-3 or TRBV12-4 and TRBJ1-1, with unresolved D. Trimming took 4 bases from V and 6 from J, leaving 15 bases between them. The CDR3 is made up of 14 amino acids.